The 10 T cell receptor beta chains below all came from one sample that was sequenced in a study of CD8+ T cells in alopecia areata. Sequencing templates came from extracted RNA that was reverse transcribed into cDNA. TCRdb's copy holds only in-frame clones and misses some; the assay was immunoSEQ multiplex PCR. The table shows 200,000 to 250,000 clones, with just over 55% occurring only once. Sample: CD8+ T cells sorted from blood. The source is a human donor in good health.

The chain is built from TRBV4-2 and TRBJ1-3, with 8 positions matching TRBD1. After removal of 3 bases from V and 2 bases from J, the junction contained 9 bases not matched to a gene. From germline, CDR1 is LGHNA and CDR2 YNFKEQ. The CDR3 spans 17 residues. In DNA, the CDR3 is TGTGCCAGCAGCCACCCAGGGGACAGGCGGACTGGAAACACCATATATTTT. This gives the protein CASSHPGDRRTGNTIYF.

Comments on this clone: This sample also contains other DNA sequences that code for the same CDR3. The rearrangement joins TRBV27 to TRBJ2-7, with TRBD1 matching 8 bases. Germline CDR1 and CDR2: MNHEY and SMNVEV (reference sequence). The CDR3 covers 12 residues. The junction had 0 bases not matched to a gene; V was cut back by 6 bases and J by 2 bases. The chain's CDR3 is CASRTGAYEQYF. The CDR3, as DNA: TGTGCCAGCAGGACAGGGGCCTACGAGCAGTACTTC.

The CDR3 loop reads CASSALDRDQETQYF. CDR3 nucleotide sequence: TGTGCCAGCAGCGCCCTAGACAGGGACCAAGAGACCCAGTACTTC. The chain employs TRBV7-9 and TRBJ2-5; TRBD1 aligns across 7 bases. Germline assignment: CDR1 SEHNR and CDR2 FQNEAQ (reference sequence). Trimming removed 5 bases from V and 0 bases from J; junction bases left unmatched: 6. The CDR3 consists of 15 residues.

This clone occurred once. The CDR3 spells CASSLGTGGIYGYTF. The CDR3 bases are TGTGCCAGCAGCTTAGGAACAGGGGGCATCTATGGCTACACCTTC. This sequence joins TRBV7-8 and TRBJ1-2; 9 bases agree with TRBD1. Trimming took 1 base from V and 4 from J; bases not matched to a gene: 4. Looked up from germline, CDR1 is SGHVS and CDR2 is FQNEAQ. The CDR3 consists of 15 residues.

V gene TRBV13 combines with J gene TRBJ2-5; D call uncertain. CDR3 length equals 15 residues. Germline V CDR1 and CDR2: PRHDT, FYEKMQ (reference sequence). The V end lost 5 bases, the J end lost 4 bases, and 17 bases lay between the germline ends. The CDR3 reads CASSPAELKGETQYF. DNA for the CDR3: TGTGCCAGCAGCCCTGCCGAACTGAAGGGAGAGACCCAGTACTTC. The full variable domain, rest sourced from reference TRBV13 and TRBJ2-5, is AAGVIQSPRHLIKEKRETATLKCYPIPRHDTVYWYQQGPGQDPQFLISFYEKMQSDKGSIPDRFSAQQFSDYHSELNMSSLELGDSALYFCASSPAELKGETQYFGPGTRLLVL.

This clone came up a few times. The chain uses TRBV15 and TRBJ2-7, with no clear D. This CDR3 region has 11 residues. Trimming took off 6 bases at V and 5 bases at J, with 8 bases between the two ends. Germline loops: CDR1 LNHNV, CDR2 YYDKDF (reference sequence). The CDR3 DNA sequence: TGTGCCACCAGAGGGTCCCACGAGCAGTACTTC. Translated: CATRGSHEQYF.

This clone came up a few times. DNA for the CDR3: TGTGCCAGCAGCGGAGCGATTCAAGCGGGGGGTTGGGATACGCAGTATTTT. This gives the protein CASSGAIQAGGWDTQYF. This chain joins TRBV9 and TRBJ2-3, with 9 bases aligning to TRBD2. The CDR3 contains 17 residues. CDR1 and CDR2 (germline): SGDLS, YYNGEE. The V segment lost 3 bases and the J segment 6 bases; nucleotides outside the gene matches: 14.

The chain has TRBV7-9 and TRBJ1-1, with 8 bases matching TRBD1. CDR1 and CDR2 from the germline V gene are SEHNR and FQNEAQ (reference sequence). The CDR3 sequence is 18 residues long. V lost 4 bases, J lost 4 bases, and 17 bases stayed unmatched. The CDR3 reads CASSSNRPGQVPITEAFF. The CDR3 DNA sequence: TGTGCCAGCAGCTCCAACCGCCCGGGACAGGTGCCGATCACTGAAGCTTTCTTT.

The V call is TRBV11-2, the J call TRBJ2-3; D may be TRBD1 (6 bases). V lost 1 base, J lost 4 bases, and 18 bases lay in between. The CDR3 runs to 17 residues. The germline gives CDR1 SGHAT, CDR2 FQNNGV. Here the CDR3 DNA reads TGTGCCAGCAGCTTAGGAAGGGCAGGGGCATCATCAGATACGCAGTATTTT. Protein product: CASSLGRAGASSDTQYF. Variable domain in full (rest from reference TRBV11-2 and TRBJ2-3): EAGVAQSPRYKIIEKRQSVAFWCNPISGHATLYWYQQILGQGPKLLIQFQNNGVVDDSQLPKDRFSAERLKGVDSTLKIQPAKLEDSAVYLCASSLGRAGASSDTQYFGPGTRLTVL.

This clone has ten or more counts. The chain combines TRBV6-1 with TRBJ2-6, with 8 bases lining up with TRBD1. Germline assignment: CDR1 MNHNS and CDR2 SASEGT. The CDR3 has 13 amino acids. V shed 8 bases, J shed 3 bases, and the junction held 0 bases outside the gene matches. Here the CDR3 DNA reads TGTGCCAGCGGGACAGGTGGGGCCAACGTCCTGACTTTC. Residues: CASGTGGANVLTF.